This TCR beta chain is drawn from a study of shared clonotypes between healthy human individuals. It was CD45RO-negative cells, positively selected for CCR7, that made up naive CD8 cells, with terminally differentiated effector memory CD45RA+ cells excluded. Clones were read by immunoSEQ multiplex PCR, and TCRdb kept only the in-frame ones, dropping some. The table lists about 2.1 million clones, 80% to 95% of them singletons. Trimming left V 3 bases short and J 1 base short, with 10 bases between. CDR1 and CDR2 (germline): MDHEN, SYDVKM. The CDR3 spans 14 residues. Details on this clone: In the same sample, other DNA sequences code for this CDR3.

The source of this sequence is a young man in good health. Some clones in this sample may be carry-over from other donors' samples. The sequencing input was naive CD8+ T cells from PBMCs. V is TRBV28 and J is TRBJ2-7; D is perhaps TRBD2 (6 bases). The CDR3 DNA is TGTGCCAGCAGTTTTCGGGGGAGTTCCTACGAGCAGTACTTC. It yields the protein CASSFRGSSYEQYF. The complete variable domain, with remaining parts taken from reference TRBV28 and TRBJ2-7, reads DVKVTQSSRYLVKRTGEKVFLECVQDMDHENMFWYRQDPGLGLRLIYFSYDVKMKEKGDIPEGYSVSREKKERFSLILESASTNQTSMYLCASSFRGSSYEQYFGPGTRLTVT.